A selection of T cell receptor beta chains follows, all from one sample in a study of blood T cell repertoires in COVID-19. Profiled with immunoSEQ multiplex PCR; TCRdb holds only in-frame clones, not every one. The table shows 140,000 to 150,000 clones, with 70% to 90% occurring only once. Sequencing was carried out using peripheral blood. The receptors here all came from a woman aged 55-70 years with COVID-19, enrolled during active disease. CDR3s include the opening cysteine and the closing phenylalanine or tryptophan. The D gene is left open where the match is weak. Clone size is given for some rows only: seen once, a few or many times, or a class if the clone is expanded.

abundance,j_gene,d_gene,v_gene,len,CDR3nt,CDR3aa
-,TRBJ1-6,-,TRBV19,14,TGTGCCAGTAGTATACTTCAGGGCGGCTCACCCCTCCACTTT,CASSILQGGSPLHF
-,TRBJ1-2,TRBD1,TRBV6-5,14,TGTGCCAGCAGTTACGAAGACAGGGCCTATGGCTACACCTTC,CASSYEDRAYGYTF
-,TRBJ2-5,-,TRBV3-1/TRBV3-2,14,TGTGCCAGCAGACCCACCGACAGCCAAGAGACCCAGTACTTC,CASRPTDSQETQYF
-,TRBJ2-5,-,TRBV12-3/TRBV12-4,13,TGTGCCAGCAGGGACTTCGCTGAAGAGACCCAGTACTTC,CASRDFAEETQYF
once,TRBJ1-2,-,TRBV7-2,14,TGTGCCAGCAGCCGCGCGGAGGCTAACTATGGCTACACCTTC,CASSRAEANYGYTF
-,TRBJ1-1,-,TRBV12-5,17,TGTGCTAGTGGTTTCGGGACACGCAAGGGTATAGACACTGAAGCTTTCTTT,CASGFGTRKGIDTEAFF
-,TRBJ1-2,-,TRBV4-2,15,TGTGCCAGCAGCCAAGATCCGGGTTTACACTATGGCTACACCTTC,CASSQDPGLHYGYTF
-,TRBJ1-5,-,TRBV27,16,TGTGCCAGCAGTAGTGTGGGCGAGGGCGGCAATCAGCCCCAGCATTTT,CASSSVGEGGNQPQHF
-,TRBJ1-2,-,TRBV13,12,TGTGCCAGCAGTTCAGGGAGGGATGGCTACACCTTC,CASSSGRDGYTF
once,TRBJ1-2,TRBD1,TRBV19,17,TGTGCCAGTAGTACACCGGGACAGAGCAATTCTAACTATGGCTACACCTTC,CASSTPGQSNSNYGYTF
-,TRBJ2-7,-,TRBV7-2,17,TGTGCCAGCAGCTTTATAGGCGTCAGGACACTCTCCTACGAGCAGTACTTC,CASSFIGVRTLSYEQYF
-,TRBJ2-2,-,TRBV4-1,15,TGCGCCAGCACCAACCAACCGGGCTCCGCGGAGGGGCTGTTTTTT,CASTNQPGSAEGLFF
-,TRBJ1-5,TRBD1,TRBV3-1/TRBV3-2,20,TGTGCCAGCAGCCAATACGGGACAGGGACTCGGCCGGATAGCAATCAGCCCCAGCATTTT,CASSQYGTGTRPDSNQPQHF
-,TRBJ2-5,-,TRBV5-1,14,TGCGCCAGCAGCTTGGCGCGCGGGACGGAGACCCAGTACTTC,CASSLARGTETQYF
few,TRBJ2-1,-,TRBV3-1/TRBV3-2,15,TGTGCCAGCCGCCCCGCTGGGCGTCAATACAATGAGCAGTTCTTC,CASRPAGRQYNEQFF
-,TRBJ2-1,TRBD2,TRBV7-3,18,TGTGCCAGCAGCTCCGGCGCACTAGCGGGGGGCCACTACAATGAGCAGTTCTTC,CASSSGALAGGHYNEQFF
-,TRBJ2-3,-,TRBV5-4,13,TGTGCCAGCAGCTTGTTTAGCGCAGATACGCAGTATTTT,CASSLFSADTQYF
-,TRBJ1-4,-,TRBV3-1/TRBV3-2,16,TGTGCCAGCAGCGACACCCGGGCCAGGGCAAATGAAAAACTGTTTTTT,CASSDTRARANEKLFF
-,TRBJ2-5,-,TRBV7-6,13,TGTGCCAGCAGCCCGAGGGTCGGGGAGACCCAGTACTTC,CASSPRVGETQYF
-,TRBJ2-1,-,TRBV13,15,TGTGCCAGCAGCCCGCTGGTGGGGAGCTACAATGAGCAGTTCTTC,CASSPLVGSYNEQFF
-,TRBJ2-3,TRBD2,TRBV7-3,15,TGTGCCAGCAGCTTAAATAGCGGGGGGACAGATACGCAGTATTTT,CASSLNSGGTDTQYF
-,TRBJ1-1,TRBD1,TRBV4-3,14,TGCGCCAGCAGCCACGACAGGGAGGACACTGAAGCTTTCTTT,CASSHDREDTEAFF
-,TRBJ2-5,-,TRBV7-2,15,TGTGCCAGCAGTTTTAGCCCAGGGGCCCAAGAGACCCAGTACTTC,CASSFSPGAQETQYF
-,TRBJ2-7,TRBD2,TRBV6-2/TRBV6-3,16,TGTGCCAGCAGTTACGCACGACGGGGGGACTCCTACGAGCAGTACTTC,CASSYARRGDSYEQYF
-,TRBJ1-1,-,TRBV30,13,TGTGCCTGGAGGCACAGGGAGAACACTGAAGCTTTCTTT,CAWRHRENTEAFF
-,TRBJ2-7,-,TRBV13,15,TGTGCCAGCAGCCCCGCAGGTGTTTTGGCCTACGAGCAGTACTTC,CASSPAGVLAYEQYF
-,TRBJ1-1,-,TRBV19,13,TGTGCCAGTAAAACTGCGAGGGACACTGAAGCTTTCTTT,CASKTARDTEAFF
-,TRBJ2-5,TRBD2,TRBV7-7,15,TGTGCCAGCAGCTCCGTAGCGGGGGGACAAGAGACCCAGTACTTC,CASSSVAGGQETQYF
-,TRBJ2-2,TRBD1,TRBV24-1,16,TGTGCCACCAGTGACCCGGGACAGGGGGACACCGGGGAGCTGTTTTTT,CATSDPGQGDTGELFF
-,TRBJ2-3,-,TRBV18,13,TGTGCCAGCTCACCCCCCTTAACAGATACGCAGTATTTT,CASSPPLTDTQYF
-,TRBJ2-7,TRBD1,TRBV19,18,TGTGCCAGTAGTAGCGAATACAGAGGCGACAGGGGGGTCTACGAGCAGTACTTC,CASSSEYRGDRGVYEQYF
-,TRBJ2-1,-,TRBV19,14,TGTGCCAGTATGGCCAGGACAGCTTCCAATGAGCAGTTCTTC,CASMARTASNEQFF
-,TRBJ2-6,-,TRBV18,15,TGTGCCAGCTCACCAGAACTCTCTGGGGCCAACGTCCTGACTTTC,CASSPELSGANVLTF
-,TRBJ1-2,-,TRBV5-6,15,TGTGCCAGCAGCCCTCAGGGTGTTGTTGTCTATGGCTACACCTTC,CASSPQGVVVYGYTF
-,TRBJ1-5,-,TRBV10-3,15,TGTGCCATCAGTGGGGCAGGGGATAGCAATCAGCCCCAGCATTTT,CAISGAGDSNQPQHF
-,TRBJ1-5,-,TRBV19,15,TGTGCCAGTAGTTTCGGGATTTTAGGCAATCAGCCCCAGCATTTT,CASSFGILGNQPQHF
-,TRBJ2-7,TRBD1,TRBV5-6,16,TGTGCCAGCAGCCCAGGGACAGGGTCGGGGGTCTACGAGCAGTACTTC,CASSPGTGSGVYEQYF
-,TRBJ2-1,-,TRBV3-1/TRBV3-2,13,TGTGCCAGCAGCCAAGATCGGGGTTATGAGCAGTTCTTC,CASSQDRGYEQFF
-,TRBJ1-1,-,TRBV7-6,16,TGTGCCAGCAGCTTAGAAGAGGGCCGGCTGAACACTGAAGCTTTCTTT,CASSLEEGRLNTEAFF
-,TRBJ2-2,-,TRBV30,12,TGTGCCTGGAGTAAGGGGGCCGGGGAGCTGTTTTTT,CAWSKGAGELFF
-,TRBJ1-5,-,TRBV5-6,16,TGTGCCAGCAGCTTGCGGGTCGGGGTGGGCAATCAGCCCCAGCATTTT,CASSLRVGVGNQPQHF
-,TRBJ1-6,TRBD1,TRBV6-6,18,TGTGCCAGCAGTCTCCTGACAGGGTGGGGCTCCTATAATTCACCCCTCCACTTT,CASSLLTGWGSYNSPLHF
-,TRBJ2-1,-,TRBV7-6,16,TGTGCCAGCAGCTTAGCTGCCGCCACCAACGGGGATGAGCAGTTCTTC,CASSLAAATNGDEQFF
-,TRBJ2-2,-,TRBV11-2,14,TGTGCCAGCAGCCAGGGCCGGAACACCGGGGAGCTGTTTTTT,CASSQGRNTGELFF